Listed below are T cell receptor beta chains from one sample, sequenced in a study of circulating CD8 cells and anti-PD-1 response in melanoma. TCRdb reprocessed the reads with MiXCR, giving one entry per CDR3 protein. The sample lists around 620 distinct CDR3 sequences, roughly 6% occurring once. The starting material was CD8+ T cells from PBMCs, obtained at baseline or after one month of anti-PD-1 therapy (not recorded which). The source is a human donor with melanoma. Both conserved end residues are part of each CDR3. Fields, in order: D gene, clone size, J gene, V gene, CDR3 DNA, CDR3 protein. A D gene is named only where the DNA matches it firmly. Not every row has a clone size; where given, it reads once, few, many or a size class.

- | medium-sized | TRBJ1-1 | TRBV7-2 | TGTGCCAGCAGCTTGGAGGCACAAGCTTTCTTT | CASSLEAQAFF
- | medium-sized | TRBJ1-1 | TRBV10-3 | TGTGCCATCAGTGAAAACACTGAAGCTTTCTTT | CAISENTEAFF
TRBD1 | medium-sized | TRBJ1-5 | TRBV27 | TGTGCCAGCAGGGACAGGAAGGGGGCTCATAGCAATCAGCCCCAGCATTTT | CASRDRKGAHSNQPQHF
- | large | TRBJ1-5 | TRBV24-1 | TGTGCCACCAGTGAAGGGGCCGATAGCAATCAGCCCCAGCATTTT | CATSEGADSNQPQHF
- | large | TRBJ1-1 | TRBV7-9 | TGTGCCAGCAGCTTTGGACTGACGAACACTGAAGCTTTCTTT | CASSFGLTNTEAFF
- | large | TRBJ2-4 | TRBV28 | TGTGCCAGCAGTTTATTACAGGGAGACAAAAACATTCAGTACTTC | CASSLLQGDKNIQYF
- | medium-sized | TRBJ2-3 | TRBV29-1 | TGCAGCGTTGAACTTAACGGGGACAAGAATTCAGATACGCAGTATTTT | CSVELNGDKNSDTQYF
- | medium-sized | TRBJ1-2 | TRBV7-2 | TGTGCCAGCAGCATATCCGGGACTAACTATGGCTACACCTTC | CASSISGTNYGYTF
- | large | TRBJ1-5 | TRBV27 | TGTGCCAGCAGTTTTGGAGCATATAGCAATCAGCCCCAGCATTTT | CASSFGAYSNQPQHF
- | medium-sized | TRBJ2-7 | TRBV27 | TGTGCCAGCAGTGTTTCGGGGATCGAGCAGTACTTC | CASSVSGIEQYF
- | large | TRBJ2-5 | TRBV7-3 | TGTGCCAGCAGCCTAGTAGGCGGCGCTCAAGAGACCCAGTACTTC | CASSLVGGAQETQYF
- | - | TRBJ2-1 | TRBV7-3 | TGTGCCAGCAGCCCAGATGGGACTGGTGGCAATGAGCAGTTCTTC | CASSPDGTGGNEQFF
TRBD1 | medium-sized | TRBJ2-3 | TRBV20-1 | TGCGGCTATGACAGGGGGCTCACAGATACGCAGTATTTT | CGYDRGLTDTQYF
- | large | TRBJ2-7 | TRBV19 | TGTGCCAGTAGTGTTGTTCACGGGGGAATTCTGAACGAGCAGTACTTC | CASSVVHGGILNEQYF
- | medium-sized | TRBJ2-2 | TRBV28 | TGTGCCAGCAGTTTTGAAGCGGCGAACACCGGGGAGCTGTTTTTT | CASSFEAANTGELFF
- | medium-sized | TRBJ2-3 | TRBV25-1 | TGTGCCAGCAACCCCCCCGAGGGCCGGGGAGATACGCAGTATTTT | CASNPPEGRGDTQYF
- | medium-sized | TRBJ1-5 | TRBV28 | TGTGCCAGCAGTTTATGGTGGGGTAGCAATCAGCCCCAGCATTTT | CASSLWWGSNQPQHF
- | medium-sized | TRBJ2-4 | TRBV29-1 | TGCAGCGCCGTAGACACTTTAGCCAAAAACATTCAGTACTTC | CSAVDTLAKNIQYF
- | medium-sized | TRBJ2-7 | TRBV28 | TGTGCCAGCGCCCGACAGGGACTAAACGGTGAGGGCGAGCAGTACTTC | CASARQGLNGEGEQYF
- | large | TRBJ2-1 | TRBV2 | TGTGCCAGCAGCTCCGGTTGGGAGCAGTTCTTC | CASSSGWEQFF
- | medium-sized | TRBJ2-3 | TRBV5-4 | TGTGCCAGCAGCTCCGAGACAGAATATGCAGATACGCAGTATTTT | CASSSETEYADTQYF
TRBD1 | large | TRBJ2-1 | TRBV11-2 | TGTGCCAGCAGCTTAGGGGACAGCGATTACAATGAGCAGTTCTTC | CASSLGDSDYNEQFF
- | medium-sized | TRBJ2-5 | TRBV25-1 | TGTGCCAGCAGTGGGGCAGGGCAGTACTTC | CASSGAGQYF
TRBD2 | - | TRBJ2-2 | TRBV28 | TGTGCCAGCAGTTTCAGACTAGCGGGAGCAGGTACCGGGGAGCTGTTTTTT | CASSFRLAGAGTGELFF
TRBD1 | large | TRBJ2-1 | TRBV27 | TGTGCCAGCAGTCTCGGGACAGGGGGCGCTCAGTTCTTC | CASSLGTGGAQFF
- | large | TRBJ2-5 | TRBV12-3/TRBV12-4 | TGTGCCAGCAAGGGGGAGACCCAGTACTTC | CASKGETQYF
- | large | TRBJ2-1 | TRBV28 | TGTGCCAGCGGTTCCCAAGAGGTAATTAGGTTCAATGAGCAGTTCTTC | CASGSQEVIRFNEQFF
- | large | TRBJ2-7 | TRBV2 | TGTGCCAGCAGCTCCTACGAGCAGTACTTC | CASSSYEQYF
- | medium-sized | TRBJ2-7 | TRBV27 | TGTGCCAGCAGTCCTCCGGGACACATCTACGAGCAGTACTTC | CASSPPGHIYEQYF
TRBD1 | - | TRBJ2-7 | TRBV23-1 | TGCGCCAGCAGTCAAATCCCAGTGACAGGGGCCTACGAGCAGTACTTC | CASSQIPVTGAYEQYF
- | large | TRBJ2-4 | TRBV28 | TGTGCCAGCAGTTTTTGGCCCCACCATCCCATTTTGATGAACATTCAGTACTTC | CASSFWPHHPILMNIQYF